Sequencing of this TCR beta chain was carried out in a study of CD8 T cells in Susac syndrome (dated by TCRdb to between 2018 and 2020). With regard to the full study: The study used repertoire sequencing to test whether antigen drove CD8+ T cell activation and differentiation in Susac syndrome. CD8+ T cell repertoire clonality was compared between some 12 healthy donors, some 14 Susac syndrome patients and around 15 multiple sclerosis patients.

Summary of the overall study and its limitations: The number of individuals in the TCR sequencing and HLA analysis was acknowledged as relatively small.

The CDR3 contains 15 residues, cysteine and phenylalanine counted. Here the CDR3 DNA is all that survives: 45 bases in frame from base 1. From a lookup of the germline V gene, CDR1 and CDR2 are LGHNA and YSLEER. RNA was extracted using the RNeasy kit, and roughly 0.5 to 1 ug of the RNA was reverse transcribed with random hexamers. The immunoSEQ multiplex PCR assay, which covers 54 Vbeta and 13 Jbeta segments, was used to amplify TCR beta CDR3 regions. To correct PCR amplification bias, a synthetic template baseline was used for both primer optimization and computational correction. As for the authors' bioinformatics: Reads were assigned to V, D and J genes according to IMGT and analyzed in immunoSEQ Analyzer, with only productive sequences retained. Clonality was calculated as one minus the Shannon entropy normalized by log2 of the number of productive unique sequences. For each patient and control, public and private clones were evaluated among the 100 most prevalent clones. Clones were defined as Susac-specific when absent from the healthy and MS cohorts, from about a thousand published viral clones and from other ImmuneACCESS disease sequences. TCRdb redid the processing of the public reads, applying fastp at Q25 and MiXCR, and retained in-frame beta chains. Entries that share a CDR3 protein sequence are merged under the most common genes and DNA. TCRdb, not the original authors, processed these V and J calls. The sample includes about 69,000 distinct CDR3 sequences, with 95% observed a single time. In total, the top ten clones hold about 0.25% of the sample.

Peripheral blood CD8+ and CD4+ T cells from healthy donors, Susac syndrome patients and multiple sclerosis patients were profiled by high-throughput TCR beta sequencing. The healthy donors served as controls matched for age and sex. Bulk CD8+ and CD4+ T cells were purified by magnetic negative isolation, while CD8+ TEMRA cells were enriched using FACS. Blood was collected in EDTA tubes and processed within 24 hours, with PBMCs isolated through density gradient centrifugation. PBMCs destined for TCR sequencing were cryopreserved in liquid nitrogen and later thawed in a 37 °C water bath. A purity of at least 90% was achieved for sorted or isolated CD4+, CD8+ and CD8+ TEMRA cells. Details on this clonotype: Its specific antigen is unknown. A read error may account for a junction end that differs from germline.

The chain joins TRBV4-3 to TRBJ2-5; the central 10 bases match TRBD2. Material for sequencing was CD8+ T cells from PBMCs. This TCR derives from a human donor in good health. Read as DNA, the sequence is TGCGCCAGCAGCCAAGACCGACTAGCGGGCGCAGTCCGGGACTTC. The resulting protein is CASSQDRLAGAVRDF.